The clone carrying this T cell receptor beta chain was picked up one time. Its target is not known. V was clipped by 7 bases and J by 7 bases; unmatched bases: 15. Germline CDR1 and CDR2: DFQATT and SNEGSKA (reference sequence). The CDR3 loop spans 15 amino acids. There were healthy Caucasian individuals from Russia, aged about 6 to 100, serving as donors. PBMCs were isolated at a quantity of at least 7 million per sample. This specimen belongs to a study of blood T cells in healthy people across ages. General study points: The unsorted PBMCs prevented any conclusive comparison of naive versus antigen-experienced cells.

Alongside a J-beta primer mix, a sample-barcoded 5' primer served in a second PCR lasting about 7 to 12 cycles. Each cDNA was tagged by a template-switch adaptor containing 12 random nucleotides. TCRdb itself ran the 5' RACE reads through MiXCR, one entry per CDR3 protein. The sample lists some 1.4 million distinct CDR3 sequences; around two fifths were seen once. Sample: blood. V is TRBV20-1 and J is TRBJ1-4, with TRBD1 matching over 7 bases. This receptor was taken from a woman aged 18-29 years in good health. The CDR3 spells CSVARGQGAPEKLFF. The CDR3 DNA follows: TGCAGTGTCGCAAGGGGGCAGGGCGCCCCTGAAAAACTGTTTTTT.